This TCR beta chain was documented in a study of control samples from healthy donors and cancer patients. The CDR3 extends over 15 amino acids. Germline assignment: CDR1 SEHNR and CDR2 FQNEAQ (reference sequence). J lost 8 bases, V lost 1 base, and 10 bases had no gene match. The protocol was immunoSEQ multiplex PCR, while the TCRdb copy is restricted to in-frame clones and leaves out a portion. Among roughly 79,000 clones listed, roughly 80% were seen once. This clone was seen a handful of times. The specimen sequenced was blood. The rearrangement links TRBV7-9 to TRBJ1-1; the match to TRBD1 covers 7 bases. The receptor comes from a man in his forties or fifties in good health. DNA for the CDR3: TGTGCCAGCAGCTTAGAGGGGCAGACAGGGAAAGAAGCTTTCTTT. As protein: CASSLEGQTGKEAFF.